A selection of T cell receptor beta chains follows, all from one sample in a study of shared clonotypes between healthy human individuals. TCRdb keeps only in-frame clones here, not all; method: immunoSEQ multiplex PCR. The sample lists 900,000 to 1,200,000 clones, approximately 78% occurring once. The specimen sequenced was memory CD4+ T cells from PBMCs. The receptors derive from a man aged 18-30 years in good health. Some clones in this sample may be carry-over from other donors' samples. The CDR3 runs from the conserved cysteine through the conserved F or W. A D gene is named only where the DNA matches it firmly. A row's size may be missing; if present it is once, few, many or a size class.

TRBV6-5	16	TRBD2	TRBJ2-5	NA	TGTGCCAGCAGTTCAAATTTAGCGGGAGGGTGGGAGACCCAGTACTTC	CASSSNLAGGWETQYF
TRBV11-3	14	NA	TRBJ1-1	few	TGTGCCAGCCAGCGGGTATCGGGGCGAACTGAAGCTTTCTTT	CASQRVSGRTEAFF
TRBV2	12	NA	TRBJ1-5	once	TGTGCCAGCGGCTGGCTGAATCAGCCCCAGCATTTT	CASGWLNQPQHF
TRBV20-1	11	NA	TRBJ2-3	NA	TGCAGTGCTAGAGTCACAGATACGCAGTATTTT	CSARVTDTQYF
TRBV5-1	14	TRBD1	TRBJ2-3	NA	TGCGCCAGCAGCGGACAGGGAGGCACAGATACGCAGTATTTT	CASSGQGGTDTQYF
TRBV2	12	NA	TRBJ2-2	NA	TGTGCCAGCACCCTGAGCACCGGGGAGCTGTTTTTT	CASTLSTGELFF
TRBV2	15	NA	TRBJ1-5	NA	TGTGCCAGCAGTGGGGTCGGTAGAAACAATCAGCCCCAGCATTTT	CASSGVGRNNQPQHF
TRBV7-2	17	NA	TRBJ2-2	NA	TGTGCCAGCAGCTTAGTTCCTGGTCACGTTTCGGCCGGGGAGCTGTTTTTT	CASSLVPGHVSAGELFF
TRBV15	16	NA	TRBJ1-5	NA	TGTGCCACCAGCAGAGATCAAAGGCAGCGGAATCAGCCCCAGCATTTT	CATSRDQRQRNQPQHF
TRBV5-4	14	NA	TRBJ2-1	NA	TGTGCCAGCAGCCCGCCTCCCGACGACAATGAGCAGTTCTTC	CASSPPPDDNEQFF
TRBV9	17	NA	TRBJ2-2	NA	TGTGCCAGCAGCCCTTGGGTGTCAGGGTCGGTCACCGGGGAGCTGTTTTTT	CASSPWVSGSVTGELFF
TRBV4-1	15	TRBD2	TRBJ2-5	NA	TGCGCCAGCAGCCAAGGGTCTGCGGGAGTCGGGACCCAGTACTTC	CASSQGSAGVGTQYF
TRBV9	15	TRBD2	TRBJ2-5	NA	TGTGCCAGCAGCGTAGGGACTAGCGGGCAAGAGACCCAGTACTTC	CASSVGTSGQETQYF
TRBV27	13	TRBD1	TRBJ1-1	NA	TGTGCCAGCAGTTTATTCCGGAGGGGGCAAGCTTTCTTT	CASSLFRRGQAFF
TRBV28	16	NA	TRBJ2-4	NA	TGTGCCAGCAGTTTTCACTCCCAAGGGGCCAAAAACATTCAGTACTTC	CASSFHSQGAKNIQYF
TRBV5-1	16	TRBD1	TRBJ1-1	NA	TGCGCCAGCAGTCTCAGACAGGGGGCTATGAACACTGAAGCTTTCTTT	CASSLRQGAMNTEAFF
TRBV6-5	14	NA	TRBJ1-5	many	TGTGCCAGCAGTTACCAGAGGGGAGGTCAGCCCCAGCATTTT	CASSYQRGGQPQHF
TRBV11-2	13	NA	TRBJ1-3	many	TGTGCCAGCAACCAGGGCTCTGGAAACACCATATATTTT	CASNQGSGNTIYF
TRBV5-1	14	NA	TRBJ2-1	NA	TGCGCCAGCAGCTTGGAAGCGAAAGGTCGGGAGCAGTTCTTC	CASSLEAKGREQFF
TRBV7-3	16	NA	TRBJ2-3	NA	TGTGCCAGCAGCTTAGCTTCGACCGGGGGTCTAGATACGCAGTATTTT	CASSLASTGGLDTQYF
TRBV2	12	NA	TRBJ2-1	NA	TGTGCCAGCAGTGACCCCTACAATGAGCAGTTCTTC	CASSDPYNEQFF
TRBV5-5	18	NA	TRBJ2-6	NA	TGTGCCAGCAGCCTCCTGGGGGGCAGGGCCTCTGGGGCCAACGTCCTGACTTTC	CASSLLGGRASGANVLTF
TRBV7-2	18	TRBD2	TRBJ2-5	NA	TGTGCCAGCAGCTTAGGTGATATACTAGCGGGGGCCCGGGGGACCCAGTACTTC	CASSLGDILAGARGTQYF
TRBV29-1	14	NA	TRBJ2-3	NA	TGCAGCGTTGAGGTGGTAGCCCGCACAGATACGCAGTATTTT	CSVEVVARTDTQYF
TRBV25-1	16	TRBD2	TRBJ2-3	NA	TGTGCCAGCAGTGATTGGACTAGCGGGGGCACAGATACGCAGTATTTT	CASSDWTSGGTDTQYF
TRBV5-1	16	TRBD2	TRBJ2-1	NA	TGCGCCAGCAGCACCGACTCGAGCGGGAGGAGAAATGAGCAGTTCTTC	CASSTDSSGRRNEQFF
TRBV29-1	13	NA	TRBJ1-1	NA	TGCAGCGTTGAGACGAGAGGGGCCAAACCAGCTTTCTTT	CSVETRGAKPAFF
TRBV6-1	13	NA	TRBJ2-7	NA	TGTGCGGCACAGTTGGGGGACACCTACGAGCAGTACTTC	CAAQLGDTYEQYF